Shown below are 31 T cell receptor beta chains from a single sample sequenced in a study of T cell responses to AZD1222 COVID-19 vaccine. TCRdb's copy holds only in-frame clones and misses some; the assay was immunoSEQ multiplex PCR. The sample has over 65,000 clones, around 89% seen once; the top ten hold approximately 5.7%. The sequencing here drew on peripheral blood, taken on day 0 of AZD1222 vaccination. These receptors were taken from an adult in good health.

CDR3: CASSGGTVFYNEQFF. The CDR3 region has the DNA TGCGCCAGCAGCGGAGGGACAGTATTCTACAATGAGCAGTTCTTC. The gene calls are TRBV5-1 and TRBJ2-1; D might be TRBD1 (7 bases). The CDR3 covers 15 residues. Germline CDR1 SGHRS, CDR2 YFSETQ. V shed 4 bases and J shed 3 bases, with 14 bases lying between them.

This clone was counted a single time. CDR3: CASSPKSAENYGYTF. CDR3 bases: TGTGCCAGCAGCCCAAAATCCGCAGAAAACTATGGCTACACCTTC. This rearrangement joins TRBV7-9 to TRBJ1-2, with D uncertain. Germline values: CDR1 SEHNR, CDR2 FQNEAQ (reference sequence). The CDR3 covers 15 residues. V was pared by 5 bases and J by 2 bases, with 15 bases between.

This sequence joins TRBV4-2 and TRBJ1-2, with 7 positions matching TRBD1. Per the germline V gene, CDR1 is LGHNA and CDR2 is YNFKEQ. CDR3 length equals 14 residues. J was trimmed by 8 bases and V by 3 bases; bases with no gene match: 9. The CDR3 DNA reads as TGTGCCAGCAGCCAGGATACAGGGGCGGAGGGCTACACCTTC. Amino acids: CASSQDTGAEGYTF.

This chain connects TRBV18 to TRBJ2-1; D possibly matches TRBD1 or TRBD2 (7 bases each). V lost 1 base and J 7 bases, leaving 14 bases between the germline ends. The CDR3 covers 15 residues. Germline V gene sequence: CDR1 KGHSH, CDR2 LQKENI. CDR3 DNA sequence: TGTGCCAGCTCACCACGAGGCCAGGGGGGGAATGAGCAGTTCTTC. This encodes CASSPRGQGGNEQFF.

This chain's CDR3 is CASSLQSAASGNTIYF. DNA of the CDR3: TGCGCCAGCAGCTTGCAATCTGCCGCCTCTGGAAACACCATATATTTT. J is TRBJ1-3 and V is TRBV5-1; no firm D call. Looked up from germline, CDR1 is SGHRS and CDR2 is YFSETQ. Trimming took 1 base from V and 0 from J, leaving 11 bases between them. The CDR3 extends over 16 amino acids.

This rearrangement joins TRBV19 to TRBJ1-6; a possible D gene is TRBD1 (6 bases). The V gene's germline CDR1 is LNHDA and CDR2 SQIVND (reference sequence). This CDR3 is built from 18 residues. With 1 base removed from V and 4 bases from J, the gap between germline ends came to 17 bases. This CDR3 reads CASSIGKGQGRYNSPLHF. CDR3 sequence (DNA): TGTGCCAGTAGTATAGGGAAAGGGCAGGGGAGATATAATTCACCCCTCCACTTT.

This chain joins TRBV6-5 and TRBJ1-2, with 8 bases matching TRBD1. The V segment lost 0 bases and the J segment 4 bases; nucleotides outside the gene matches: 4. This CDR3 comprises 15 residues. Germline V lookup: CDR1 MNHEY, CDR2 SVGAGI. This chain's CDR3 is CASSYSMDRAYGYTF. In DNA form, the CDR3 reads TGTGCCAGCAGTTACTCGATGGACAGGGCCTATGGCTACACCTTC.

This chain links TRBV2 with TRBJ1-3; no definite D call. From germline, CDR1 is SNHLY and CDR2 FYNNEI. The CDR3 is 14 residues long. The V end lost 7 bases, the J end lost 0 bases, and 10 bases lay between the germline ends. CDR3 amino acids: CASKIRDSGNTIYF. The CDR3 bases are TGTGCCAGCAAAATTAGAGACTCTGGAAACACCATATATTTT.

This chain joins TRBV6-5 and TRBJ1-1; no firm D call. The CDR3 has 13 residues. With 7 bases removed from V and 0 bases from J, the gap between germline ends came to 9 bases. Looked up from germline, CDR1 is MNHEY and CDR2 is SVGAGI. CDR3 protein: CASIRGMNTEAFF. The CDR3 region has the DNA TGTGCCAGCATAAGAGGTATGAACACTGAAGCTTTCTTT.

The CDR3 here is CASRKDINYGYTF. The CDR3 DNA reads TGTGCCAGCAGAAAGGACATCAACTATGGCTACACCTTC. This sequence joins TRBV6-5 and TRBJ1-2, with a weak D call TRBD1 (5 bases). Deletions cut 6 bases from V and 2 bases from J, with 10 bases between. The CDR3 is made up of 13 amino acids. CDR1 is MNHEY and CDR2 is SVGAGI in the germline V gene.

J is TRBJ2-3 and V is TRBV6-5; TRBD1 matches at 9 bases. This CDR3 contains 16 residues. V lost 4 bases, J lost 0 bases, and 5 bases stayed unmatched. Germline V gene data show CDR1 as MNHEY and CDR2 as SVGAGI. CDR3 DNA sequence: TGTGCCAGCAGTTTGCGGACAGGGGCCAGCACAGATACGCAGTATTTT. It encodes CASSLRTGASTDTQYF.

This clone showed up just once. The CDR3 is CASSQPTGQSTGELFF. The CDR3 nucleotides are TGTGCCAGCAGCCAACCCACGGGACAATCCACCGGGGAGCTGTTTTTT. The chain links TRBV3-1 (or the pseudogene TRBV3-2) to TRBJ2-2, with D perhaps matching TRBD1 (6 bases). Germline values: CDR1 LGHDT, CDR2 YNNKEL (reference sequence). The CDR3 consists of 16 residues. With 2 bases removed from V and 4 bases from J, the gap between germline ends came to 14 bases.

CDR3 sequence reads: CAISGLRGRTEAFF. In DNA form, the CDR3 reads TGTGCCATCAGTGGTTTAAGGGGGAGGACTGAAGCTTTCTTT. The chain couples TRBV10-3 to TRBJ1-1; maybe TRBD1 (6 bases). The CDR3 length is 14 residues. The ends were cut back, 4 bases at V and 5 bases at J, with 14 bases in the middle. Germline CDR1 is ENHRY and CDR2 is SYGVKD.

The chain carries TRBV5-1 and TRBJ1-2; 7 nucleotides line up with TRBD1. CDR3 length: 14 amino acids. The germline V gene has CDR1 SGHRS and CDR2 YFSETQ. V lost 1 base and J lost 3; bases outside the gene matches: 3. CDR3 coding DNA: TGCGCCAGCAGCTTGACCACAGGGGACTATGGCTACACCTTC. Protein product: CASSLTTGDYGYTF.

This clone has only one observation. The chain uses TRBV7-8 and TRBJ1-1; no clear D gene. CDR1 and CDR2 from the germline V gene are SGHVS and FQNEAQ. The germline V and J ends were trimmed by 5 bases and 1 base, with 11 bases remaining between them. The CDR3 is made up of 14 amino acids. CDR3 residues: CASSKWPQNTEAFF. The DNA for the CDR3 is TGTGCCAGCAGCAAATGGCCCCAGAACACTGAAGCTTTCTTT.

This chain joins TRBV11-1 and TRBJ1-6; D is unresolved. V was pared by 5 bases and J by 0 bases, with 11 bases between. Germline assignment: CDR1 SGHAT and CDR2 FQDESV (reference sequence). This CDR3 is built from 16 residues. CDR3 amino acids: CASSPGPSSYNSPLHF. The CDR3 nucleotides are TGTGCCAGCAGCCCGGGTCCTAGCTCCTATAATTCACCCCTCCACTTT.

The genes are TRBV29-1 and TRBJ1-1; D remains ambiguous. Germline lookup yields CDR1 SQVTM and CDR2 ANQGSEA. The CDR3 covers 11 residues. Trimming took off 6 bases at V and 4 bases at J, with 9 bases between the two ends. For the CDR3, the DNA is TGCAGCGTGGATTTGTTCACTGAAGCTTTCTTT. This encodes CSVDLFTEAFF.

The CDR3 nucleotides read TGCGCCAGCACCACTGGGGGGTACTACAATGAGCAGTTCTTC. Protein sequence: CASTTGGYYNEQFF. The V and J genes are TRBV4-1 and TRBJ2-1; D may be TRBD2 (6 bases). V dropped 7 bases and J dropped 3 bases, with 13 bases sitting between them. The CDR3 is made up of 14 amino acids. Germline V gene sequence: CDR1 MGHRA, CDR2 YSYEKL.

This chain connects TRBV30 to TRBJ1-2; the match to TRBD1 covers 8 bases. J lost 4 bases, V lost 0 bases, and 7 bases had no gene match. From germline, CDR1 is GTSNPN and CDR2 SVGIG (reference sequence). This CDR3 spans 15 amino acids. CDR3 DNA: TGTGCCTGGAGTGTATGGACAGGGTGGCCCTATGGCTACACCTTC. Translated, it gives CAWSVWTGWPYGYTF.

V usage is TRBV5-1 and J usage is TRBJ1-1; 7 bases align to TRBD1. The V segment lost 4 bases and the J segment 7 bases; nucleotides outside the gene matches: 7. The CDR3 runs to 13 residues. Germline-derived CDR1 and CDR2 are SGHRS and YFSETQ. The CDR3 nucleotides read TGCGCCAGCAGCCAGGGACAGACATTTGAAGCTTTCTTT. Its translation is CASSQGQTFEAFF.

This rearrangement joins TRBV10-1 to TRBJ1-1; 8 bases map to TRBD1. This CDR3 is 14 amino acids long. The J segment lost 6 bases and the V segment lost 6 bases, leaving 9 bases of the junction unmatched. The germline gives CDR1 WNHNN, CDR2 SYGVQD (reference sequence). The DNA of the CDR3 is TGCGCCAGCAGGGATTCAGGGGGCATCGCTGAAGCTTTCTTT. Protein product: CASRDSGGIAEAFF.

The gene calls are TRBV21-1 and TRBJ1-1; the table's TRBD1 call for D was not verified on the DNA. TRBV21-1 has pseudogene status. The CDR3 contains 16 residues. The CDR3 DNA reads TGTGCCAGCAGCAAGTTTTTCAACACGTCGAACACTGAAGCTTTCTTT. Its protein product is CASSKFFNTSNTEAFF.

The chain has TRBV21-1 and TRBJ1-3. TRBV21-1 is shown as a pseudogene. This CDR3 region has 21 residues. CDR3 bases: TGTGCCAGCAGCAAAAGGAGGGCTGGGCGCAGGGATTTGAACTCTGGAAACACCATATATTTT. Protein sequence: CASSKRRAGRRDLNSGNTIYF.

This chain uses TRBV5-6 with TRBJ2-2; 7 nucleotides agree with TRBD1. V was clipped by 2 bases and J by 4 bases; unmatched bases: 8. The CDR3 has 16 amino acids. Per germline, CDR1 SGHDT and CDR2 YYEEEE. The CDR3 bases are TGTGCCAGCAGCTTCGGGACAGTGATCTCCACCGGGGAGCTGTTTTTT. Its protein product is CASSFGTVISTGELFF.

The CDR3 loop is CAWSGPGSVSGYGYTF. The CDR3 region has the DNA TGTGCCTGGAGTGGACCCGGTTCGGTCTCTGGCTATGGCTACACCTTC. This chain joins TRBV30 and TRBJ1-2, with D unresolved. Between the trimmed V and J ends, which lost 1 base and 4 bases, there was a span of 19 bases. In germline, CDR1 is GTSNPN, CDR2 SVGIG (reference sequence). The CDR3 contains 16 residues.

Only a few counts were recorded for this clone. V is TRBV30 and J is TRBJ1-1; no firm D call. Germline V gene lookup returns CDR1 GTSNPN and CDR2 SVGIG (reference sequence). Between the trimmed V and J ends, which lost 3 bases and 5 bases, there was a span of 10 bases. The CDR3 extends over 12 amino acids. CDR3 amino acids: CAWSYGTTEAFF. The CDR3 coding sequence is TGTGCCTGGAGCTATGGAACGACTGAAGCTTTCTTT.

Only one count was recorded for this clone. This chain connects TRBV6-4 to TRBJ1-6; 7 nucleotides agree with TRBD1. CDR1 is MRHNA, CDR2 SNTAGT, per germline. V gave up 8 bases and J gave up 7 bases; unmatched junction bases: 17. The CDR3 length is 17 residues. The CDR3 DNA reads as TGTGCCAGCCTTACCGACCGGGACAGCCCCACCAATTCACCCCTCCACTTT. This translates into CASLTDRDSPTNSPLHF.

This chain joins TRBV19 and TRBJ1-2; D is perhaps TRBD1 (5 bases). The CDR3 sequence is 13 residues long. Per the germline V gene, CDR1 is LNHDA and CDR2 is SQIVND (reference sequence). Trimming took 5 bases from V and 2 from J, leaving 9 bases between them. CDR3 nucleotides: TGTGCCAGTAGTCCACAGGTGAACTATGGCTACACCTTC. Its protein product is CASSPQVNYGYTF.

This chain links TRBV3-1 (or the pseudogene TRBV3-2) with TRBJ1-2; 9 bases map to TRBD1. The V and J ends lost 6 bases and 9 bases, in that order; junction bases with no gene match: 8. The CDR3 contains 13 residues. Per the germline V gene, CDR1 is LGHDT and CDR2 is YNNKEL (reference sequence). The CDR3 loop reads CASSRTGGRSYTF. The CDR3 bases are TGTGCCAGCAGTCGAACAGGGGGCAGAAGCTACACCTTC.

The chain couples TRBV6-2 or TRBV6-3 to TRBJ2-1; 12 bases fit TRBD2. The CDR3 loop spans 15 amino acids. The J segment lost 6 bases and the V segment lost 6 bases, leaving 6 bases of the junction unmatched. Germline CDR1 is MNHEY and CDR2 is SVGEGT. The CDR3 bases are TGTGCCAGCAGCCCGGGGACTAGCGGGCGCAATGAGCAGTTCTTC. Protein sequence: CASSPGTSGRNEQFF.

The rearrangement uses TRBV9 and TRBJ1-2; the D is unclear. The CDR3 covers 15 residues. The V end was cut by 0 bases, the J end by 3 bases, with 12 bases between. CDR1 SGDLS and CDR2 YYNGEE come from the germline V gene. The CDR3 bases are TGTGCCAGCAGCGTAGGGGGTATTCAGGACTATGGCTACACCTTC. Translating it yields CASSVGGIQDYGYTF.